A single sample gave rise to the 4 T cell receptor beta chains below, sequenced in a study of blood T cell repertoires in COVID-19. Assay used: immunoSEQ multiplex PCR; TCRdb lists only in-frame clones, some missing. Altogether 200,000 to 300,000 clones are present, more than 80% being singletons, with the ten largest covering 6.5% to 8.5%. The sequenced sample consisted of peripheral blood. The source is a woman older than 75 with COVID-19, enrolled during active disease.

The chain recombines TRBV9 with TRBJ1-3, with D unclear. This CDR3 spans 14 amino acids. V lost 0 bases to trimming and J lost 0 bases, with 4 bases between them. The germline V gene has CDR1 SGDLS and CDR2 YYNGEE. CDR3 sequence reads: CASSVADSGNTIYF. CDR3 coding DNA: TGTGCCAGCAGCGTAGCAGACTCTGGAAACACCATATATTTT.

This clone occurred once. In DNA, the CDR3 is TGTGCCAGCAGTTTCGCCGGGAGGGCTGAGGAGACCCAGTACTTC. Its translation: CASSFAGRAEETQYF. The rearrangement links TRBV28 to TRBJ2-5, with 8 bases fitting TRBD2. Losses at the gene ends were 3 bases for V and 5 bases for J; bases not matched to a gene: 8. The CDR3 totals 15 residues. Germline assignment: CDR1 MDHEN and CDR2 SYDVKM.

J is TRBJ1-5 and V is TRBV19, with D perhaps TRBD1 (5 bases). The germline CDR1 and CDR2 sequences are LNHDA and SQIVND (reference sequence). This CDR3 comprises 15 residues. Trimming removed 4 bases from V and 1 base from J, with 11 bases in between. CDR3 bases: TGTGCCAGTAGTAGGGGGGGGTTAAGCAATCAGCCCCAGCATTTT. As protein: CASSRGGLSNQPQHF.

This chain joins TRBV6-5 and TRBJ1-3, with D possibly TRBD1 on 6 matching bases. The CDR3 spans 12 residues. The germline CDR1 and CDR2 sequences are MNHEY and SVGAGI. V shed 10 bases and J shed 4 bases, with 11 bases lying between them. Here the CDR3 DNA reads TGTGCCACCGAGACAGGCGGAAACACCATATATTTT. As protein: CATETGGNTIYF.